This T cell receptor (beta chain) is from a study of blood T cells in healthy people across ages. A J-beta primer mix and a sample-barcoded 5' primer were used in a second PCR of about 7 to 12 cycles. TCRdb reanalysed the 5' RACE reads using MiXCR and keeps one entry per CDR3 protein. The data show about 720,000 distinct CDR3 sequences, 22% seen once. Sequences were obtained from blood. This TCR derives from a man in his 70s in good health.

The CDR3 region has the DNA TGTGCCAGCACCCGGACAGGGGTGAATTCACCCCTCCACTTT. Encoded protein: CASTRTGVNSPLHF. V usage is TRBV25-1 and J usage is TRBJ1-6; 9 bases agree with TRBD1. Germline assignment: CDR1 MGHDK and CDR2 SYGVNS. Losses at the gene ends were 7 bases for V and 7 bases for J; bases not matched to a gene: 5. CDR3 length: 14 residues.